This TCR beta chain came from a study of blood T cell repertoires in COVID-19 (dated by TCRdb to between 2020 and 2021). The study in broad terms: Recovered participants in ImmuneRACE Cohort 3 were defined as having two consecutive negative NP/OP PCR tests, clearance from a healthcare professional, or resolution of symptoms. A de-identified subject ID, COVID-19 status, age in years and sex were almost always included in the sample metadata. The collaborator samples originated in the United States, Italy and Spain and spanned the acute and convalescent phases of COVID-19. Samples came from the ongoing ImmuneRACE study (first 160 participants) plus 1,254 subjects from 6 global collaborators. Where available, HLA class I and class II types were obtained from metadata supplied by the sample provider rather than from assay-based typing. A freely available public database, intended as a resource for researchers studying the immune response to SARS-CoV-2, is where the repertoires were released. Deeply sampled blood TCRbeta repertoires from subjects exposed to, actively infected with, or recovered from COVID-19 were included in the dataset. The material from the prospective study consisted of cDNA or gDNA derived from T cells, B-cell-depleted T cells, or PBMCs. The investigation overall reported the following: The quantity of clinical and demographic metadata differed by source and by participant and was supplied without curation.

The immunoSEQ Assay, a bias-controlled multiplex PCR, was used to amplify TCRbeta CDR3 regions from genomic DNA. As for how the authors treated the data: Within the assay, amplification of reference gene primers was used to estimate how many nucleated cells each sample contained. To quantify the absolute abundance of each unique TCRbeta CDR3 rearrangement, sequence reads were collapsed and filtered. For each sample, productive Simpson clonality was calculated by taking the square root of Simpson's diversity index across productive rearrangements. TCRdb re-hosts the immuneACCESS table, in-frame sequences only. Its copies lack some clones; in the studies checked, an unresolved V gene accounts for under half of them, and the cause for the rest is not known. Clone size and the V and J calls come from that table; the DNA yielded D and trimming. This sample holds a few hundred thousand clones; approximately 90% were observed only once. The ten biggest clones cover 2% to 2.5% of the sample.

The cysteine opens and the phenylalanine closes a CDR3 of 12 amino acids. The kept DNA is CDR3 alone, 36 bases in frame from the first base. Deletion took 6 bases off V and 6 bases off J, with a span of 12 bases between the germline ends. CDR1 and CDR2 are drawn from the germline V gene: MDHEN, SYDVKM. Notes on this clone: Its antigen is not yet known. No base quality information exists; no much larger clone differs at one position.

Participants in the prospective study were enrolled through a virtual design, were aged roughly 18 to 100 years, and lived in 24 United States geographic areas. To assign participants to cohorts, the prospective study relied on clinical history that participants themselves reported in a screening survey and a study questionnaire. Mobile phlebotomists in the prospective study collected whole blood, serum and a nasopharyngeal or oropharyngeal swab from every participant. Prospective study participants could optionally give additional blood draws and questionnaires over an approximately 2-month period. Prospective study blood samples were shipped either frozen or at room temperature before DNA extraction.

The V and J genes are TRBV28 and TRBJ2-7; D gene: possibly TRBD2, on 5 matching bases. This receptor was taken from a woman aged 55-69 years in a cohort exposed to, infected with or recovered from COVID-19 (not recorded which). Specimen: PBMCs or T cells enriched from blood (not recorded which). The CDR3 here reads CASSLPGFEQYF. The nucleotides are TGTGCCAGCAGCCTCCCGGGGTTCGAGCAGTACTTC.